A single sample gave rise to the 30 T cell receptor beta chains below, sequenced in a study of blood T cell repertoires in COVID-19. Produced via immunoSEQ multiplex PCR; TCRdb's table is partial and in-frame only. The table includes some 210,000 clones, about 94% detected once. The specimen was peripheral blood. The receptors stem from a man between 60 and 75 years old with COVID-19, enrolled during active disease.

CDR3 protein: CASSQGTAGEWGNEQFF. The DNA of the CDR3 is TGCGCCAGCAGCCAAGGAACAGCGGGAGAATGGGGCAATGAGCAGTTCTTC. This chain links TRBV4-1 with TRBJ2-1; 8 bases align to TRBD2. Germline assignment: CDR1 MGHRA and CDR2 YSYEKL. The CDR3 contains 17 residues. The J segment lost 6 bases and the V segment lost 1 base, leaving 11 bases of the junction unmatched.

The rearrangement joins TRBV11-2 to TRBJ2-2, with D perhaps matching TRBD1 (6 bases). The germline V gene has CDR1 SGHAT and CDR2 FQNNGV. The CDR3 totals 15 residues. The V end lost 2 bases, the J end lost 5 bases, and 12 bases lay between the germline ends. The CDR3 bases are TGTGCCAGCAGCTTATTCAGGGGAAAGACCGGGGAGCTGTTTTTT. This translates into CASSLFRGKTGELFF.

The chain employs TRBV19 and TRBJ1-3; 7 nucleotides line up with TRBD1. V lost 9 bases to trimming and J lost 0 bases; unmatched junction nucleotides: 17. The CDR3 totals 18 residues. The V gene's germline CDR1 is LNHDA and CDR2 SQIVND (reference sequence). CDR3 DNA: TGTGCCAGCCTGCATACGGGACAGCTATCTTCCTCTGGAAACACCATATATTTT. Translated: CASLHTGQLSSSGNTIYF.

This sequence joins TRBV6-2 or TRBV6-3 and TRBJ2-7, with no clear D. Trimming stripped 0 bases from V and 3 bases from J, with 18 bases between. The germline gives CDR1 MNHEY, CDR2 SVGEGT. The CDR3 totals 17 residues. CDR3: CASSYSVDKATNYEQYF. The CDR3 nucleotides are TGTGCCAGCAGTTACTCCGTAGACAAGGCGACCAACTACGAGCAGTACTTC.

The chain has TRBV6-5 and TRBJ2-7; 14 positions agree with TRBD2. The CDR3 sequence is 15 residues long. Germline V gene lookup returns CDR1 MNHEY and CDR2 SVGAGI. The V gene end was trimmed by 5 bases and the J gene end by 9 bases; junction bases not matched to a gene: 9. The CDR3 sequence: CASSPGLAGGEVQYF. Written as DNA, the CDR3 is TGTGCCAGCAGTCCCGGACTAGCGGGAGGTGAGGTGCAGTACTTC.

The genes are TRBV7-2 and TRBJ1-5; D might be TRBD1 (5 bases). V gave up 5 bases and J gave up 10 bases, with 15 bases separating them. CDR3 length: 13 amino acids. Germline CDR1 SGHTA, CDR2 FQGNSA. The CDR3 region has the DNA TGTGCCAGCAGCCCGGAGGGGAGGGGACCCCAGCATTTT. Its protein is CASSPEGRGPQHF.

The chain uses TRBV7-3 and TRBJ2-1; 10 bases map to TRBD2. V lost 8 bases and J lost 6; bases outside the gene matches: 10. The CDR3 length is 15 residues. Germline V gives CDR1 SGHTA, CDR2 FQGTGA. The CDR3, as DNA: TGTGCCAGCTCTTCCAGCGGGAGGGCAGGCAATGAGCAGTTCTTC. This gives the protein CASSSSGRAGNEQFF.

The chain recombines TRBV4-2 with TRBJ2-3; D possibly corresponds to TRBD2 (6 bases). This CDR3 comprises 13 residues. V shed 0 bases and J shed 5 bases, with 6 bases lying between them. Germline V lookup: CDR1 LGHNA, CDR2 YNFKEQ. The CDR3 loop reads CASSQDGGDTQYF. DNA for the CDR3: TGTGCCAGCAGCCAAGACGGGGGAGATACGCAGTATTTT.

The chain uses TRBV7-8 and TRBJ2-1; a possible D gene is TRBD2 (6 bases). The germline CDR1 and CDR2 sequences are SGHVS and FQNEAQ. Trimming shortened V by 1 base and J by 8 bases, and 15 bases separated the two germline ends. The CDR3 is 15 residues long. The CDR3 DNA reads TGTGCCAGCAGCTTAGAGGGAGGAGGGGCCTATGAGCAGTTCTTC. Translating it yields CASSLEGGGAYEQFF.

The V gene is TRBV19, the J gene TRBJ2-7; 12 nucleotides line up with TRBD2. The length of the CDR3 is 14 residues. J lost 3 bases, V lost 6 bases, and 3 bases had no gene match. Germline-derived CDR1 and CDR2 are LNHDA and SQIVND (reference sequence). CDR3 sequence: CASSPTSGGYEQYF. CDR3 bases: TGTGCCAGTAGCCCGACTAGCGGGGGCTACGAGCAGTACTTC.

The chain joins TRBV12-3 or TRBV12-4 to TRBJ1-2; tentative D call: TRBD1 (5 bases). There are 13 residues in the CDR3. V lost 7 bases to trimming and J lost 4 bases, with 13 bases between them. The CDR3 nucleotides are TGTGCCAGCAACTCGGGGGGACGCTATGGCTACACCTTC. Its translation: CASNSGGRYGYTF.

This clone was counted a single time. The CDR3, as DNA: TGTGCCAGCAGCCCCGGACAGGGCTTGCCGCAGTATTTT. Its translation is CASSPGQGLPQYF. This rearrangement joins TRBV9 to TRBJ2-3; 8 nucleotides match TRBD1. The CDR3 sequence is 13 residues long. The trim removed 4 bases at V and 10 bases at J, leaving 8 bases unmatched. Germline CDR1 reads SGDLS; CDR2 reads YYNGEE. The full variable domain, in which reference TRBV9 and TRBJ2-3 provide the parts outside the CDR3, is DSGVTQTPKHLITATGQRVTLRCSPRSGDLSVYWYQQSLDQGLQFLIQYYNGEERAKGNILERFSAQQFPDLHSELNLSSLELGDSALYFCASSPGQGLPQYFGPGTRLTVL.

The sample holds a few counts of this clone. The same CDR3 also results from other DNA sequences found in this sample. The chain couples TRBV10-1 to TRBJ2-1; 11 nucleotides match TRBD2. The V gene's germline CDR1 is WNHNN and CDR2 SYGVQD (reference sequence). After removal of 2 bases from V and 10 bases from J, the junction contained 1 base not matched to a gene. The CDR3 has 13 residues. The chain's CDR3 is CASSETSGGEQFF. In DNA form, the CDR3 reads TGCGCCAGCAGTGAGACTAGCGGGGGAGAGCAGTTCTTC.

The chain recombines TRBV11-2 with TRBJ2-1; TRBD2 matches 9 bases. CDR1 SGHAT and CDR2 FQNNGV come from the germline V gene. V gave up 3 bases and J gave up 9 bases; unmatched junction bases: 6. The CDR3 has 14 amino acids. CDR3 sequence reads: CASSFLAGRSEQFF. The CDR3 nucleotides read TGTGCCAGCAGCTTCCTAGCGGGAAGGAGTGAGCAGTTCTTC.

The chain employs TRBV28 and TRBJ2-2; TRBD1 matches at 11 bases. Germline CDR1 MDHEN, CDR2 SYDVKM. The V gene end was trimmed by 6 bases and the J gene end by 4 bases; junction bases not matched to a gene: 13. The CDR3 is made up of 18 amino acids. The CDR3 nucleotides read TGTGCCAGCAGGTCGGGACAGGGGGTACCCCGGGGCACCGGGGAGCTGTTTTTT. Translating it yields CASRSGQGVPRGTGELFF.

This sequence joins TRBV9 and TRBJ1-2; D not certain. The germline CDR1 and CDR2 sequences are SGDLS and YYNGEE. The CDR3 is 13 residues long. The V end lost 0 bases, the J end lost 7 bases, and 10 bases lay between the germline ends. The CDR3 sequence is CASSVESAGGYTF. The CDR3 coding sequence is TGTGCCAGCAGCGTAGAGTCGGCAGGTGGCTACACCTTC. Drawing the rest from reference TRBV9 and TRBJ1-2, the complete variable domain is DSGVTQTPKHLITATGQRVTLRCSPRSGDLSVYWYQQSLDQGLQFLIQYYNGEERAKGNILERFSAQQFPDLHSELNLSSLELGDSALYFCASSVESAGGYTFGSGTRLTVV.

As regards this clone: The identical CDR3 is also encoded by other nucleotide sequences in the sample. The J gene is TRBJ2-7, the V gene TRBV28; perhaps TRBD1 as D (6 bases). This CDR3 comprises 12 residues. CDR1 is MDHEN and CDR2 is SYDVKM in the germline V gene. Between the trimmed V and J ends, which lost 5 bases and 3 bases, there was a span of 8 bases. The CDR3 sequence is CASSLQGYEQYF. For the CDR3, the DNA is TGTGCCAGCAGTCTACAGGGCTACGAGCAGTACTTC. The whole variable domain, remainder taken from reference TRBV28 and TRBJ2-7, is DVKVTQSSRYLVKRTGEKVFLECVQDMDHENMFWYRQDPGLGLRLIYFSYDVKMKEKGDIPEGYSVSREKKERFSLILESASTNQTSMYLCASSLQGYEQYFGPGTRLTVT.

The chain employs TRBV3-1 (or the pseudogene TRBV3-2) and TRBJ1-2; 10 bases are a match to TRBD1. CDR3 size: 16 residues. Germline values: CDR1 LGHDT, CDR2 YNNKEL (reference sequence). Trimming removed 0 bases from V and 4 bases from J; junction bases left unmatched: 5. In DNA, the CDR3 is TGTGCCAGCAGCCAAGATGCACGGGACAGGGGCTATGGCTACACCTTC. It yields the protein CASSQDARDRGYGYTF.

The CDR3, as DNA: TGTGCCAGCAAACTCGACAGGTCAAACACTGAAGCTTTCTTT. Amino acid sequence: CASKLDRSNTEAFF. The gene calls are TRBV6-5 and TRBJ1-1; tentative D call: TRBD1 (6 bases). The germline V and J ends were trimmed by 7 bases and 2 bases, with 14 bases remaining between them. Per germline, CDR1 MNHEY and CDR2 SVGAGI. CDR3 size: 14 residues.

The chain employs TRBV2 and TRBJ1-6; 7 nucleotides align to TRBD1. The V gene's germline CDR1 is SNHLY and CDR2 FYNNEI. The CDR3 consists of 14 residues. Unmatched junction bases numbered 8, after V lost 8 bases and J lost 7 bases. The CDR3 region is CASAGTVANSPLHF. CDR3 nucleotide sequence: TGTGCCAGCGCGGGGACAGTCGCCAATTCACCCCTCCACTTT.

This rearrangement joins TRBV6-2 or TRBV6-3 to TRBJ2-7; 9 bases fit TRBD2. CDR1 is MNHEY, CDR2 SVGEGT, per germline. With V trimmed by 2 bases and J by 9 bases, 11 bases remained unmatched. The length of the CDR3 is 15 residues. The CDR3 DNA is TGTGCCAGCAGTTACACTGGCGGGAGGGCCTCGGGGCAGTACTTC. Encoded protein: CASSYTGGRASGQYF.

V is TRBV13 and J is TRBJ2-1; 8 nucleotides align to TRBD1. The CDR3 is made up of 16 amino acids. The trim removed 5 bases at V and 3 bases at J, leaving 9 bases unmatched. Germline V gene data show CDR1 as PRHDT and CDR2 as FYEKMQ (reference sequence). CDR3 region: CASSATGTGNYNEQFF. The DNA of the CDR3 is TGTGCCAGCAGCGCCACCGGGACAGGCAACTACAATGAGCAGTTCTTC.

This clone was counted once. The gene calls are TRBV28 and TRBJ1-3; D unclear. The CDR3 length is 11 residues. The germline V gene encodes CDR1 MDHEN and CDR2 SYDVKM. V was clipped by 5 bases and J by 7 bases, with 6 bases between them. CDR3 region: CASSGWNTIYF. The CDR3 nucleotides read TGTGCCAGCAGTGGCTGGAACACCATATATTTT.

This clone appeared a single time. The CDR3 spells CASSYLTSGSAEQYF. CDR3 coding DNA: TGTGCCAGCAGTTACTTGACTAGCGGGAGCGCCGAGCAGTACTTC. The rearrangement links TRBV6-2 or TRBV6-3 to TRBJ2-7; 12 nucleotides line up with TRBD2. J lost 6 bases, V lost 1 base, and 4 bases had no gene match. The CDR3 loop spans 15 amino acids. Germline assignment: CDR1 MNHEY and CDR2 SVGEGT.

The rearrangement links TRBV11-2 to TRBJ1-2; D might be TRBD1 (5 bases). Germline CDR1 and CDR2: SGHAT and FQNNGV. Trimming left V 5 bases short and J 2 bases short, with 15 bases between. CDR3 length equals 15 residues. This chain's CDR3 is CASSRAGNRNYGYTF. Here the CDR3 DNA reads TGTGCCAGCAGCCGAGCAGGGAATAGAAACTATGGCTACACCTTC.

CDR3 loop: CAMAGTSSSDTQYF. CDR3 sequence (DNA): TGTGCCATGGCCGGGACTAGCTCTTCAGATACGCAGTATTTT. J is TRBJ2-3 and V is TRBV10-3; 9 positions match TRBD2. Trimming at V came to 9 bases and at J to 4 bases, leaving 8 bases not matched to a gene. The CDR3 loop spans 14 amino acids. The germline V gene encodes CDR1 ENHRY and CDR2 SYGVKD.

This chain connects TRBV27 to TRBJ1-3; D is perhaps TRBD1 (6 bases). The CDR3 extends over 16 amino acids. Per the germline V gene, CDR1 is MNHEY and CDR2 is SMNVEV (reference sequence). V was cut by 2 bases and J by 10 bases, with 21 bases left in between. CDR3 region: CASSLTGGPGIGTIYF. CDR3 coding DNA: TGTGCCAGCAGTTTAACGGGGGGCCCTGGGATCGGGACCATATATTTT.

The chain uses TRBV19 and TRBJ1-1; D is uncertain. The CDR3 spans 14 residues. Trimming took 4 bases from V and 4 from J, leaving 13 bases between them. The V gene's germline CDR1 is LNHDA and CDR2 SQIVND (reference sequence). For the CDR3, the DNA is TGTGCCAGTAGTAGAAAGGGAGTAAGCACTGAAGCTTTCTTT. Amino acids: CASSRKGVSTEAFF.

This clone was seen a single time. The rearrangement uses TRBV6-6 and TRBJ1-3; D ambiguous. Trimming took off 8 bases at V and 1 base at J, with 9 bases between the two ends. The germline V gene has CDR1 MNHNY and CDR2 SVGAGI (reference sequence). This CDR3 is built from 13 residues. The CDR3 DNA sequence: TGTGCCAGCCGAGTTACGTCTGGAAACACCATATATTTT. Protein sequence: CASRVTSGNTIYF.

The genes are TRBV6-6 and TRBJ1-6; 9 bases are a match to TRBD1. The V and J ends lost 4 bases and 7 bases, in that order; junction bases with no gene match: 2. This CDR3 comprises 14 residues. Per germline, CDR1 MNHNY and CDR2 SVGAGI (reference sequence). The CDR3 DNA follows: TGTGCCAGCAGTTTTACAGGGGGCAATTCACCCCTCCACTTT. Its protein product is CASSFTGGNSPLHF.